This passage covers 14 T cell receptor beta chains from one sample sequenced in a study of shared clonotypes between healthy human individuals. Measured with immunoSEQ multiplex PCR; TCRdb has only the in-frame clones, and not every one. There are about 700,000 clones in the sample; 92% occur only once, and about 24% lies in the top ten. Naive CD8 cells were CD45RO-negative, positively selected for CCR7, excluding terminally differentiated effector memory CD45RA+ cells. Sample: naive CD8+ T cells sorted from blood. These TCRs come from a man aged 30 to 45 in good health.

This clone was seen once. The chain joins TRBV19 to TRBJ2-1, with D unclear. The V gene's germline CDR1 is LNHDA and CDR2 SQIVND (reference sequence). The V end lost 8 bases, the J end lost 3 bases, and 8 bases lay between the germline ends. There are 12 residues in the CDR3. Here the CDR3 DNA reads TGTGCCAGTCGTGGGGTCTACAATGAGCAGTTCTTC. Protein sequence: CASRGVYNEQFF.

About this clone: The sample carries other DNA sequences with the same CDR3. The chain couples TRBV25-1 to TRBJ2-1; 10 bases are a match to TRBD2. The CDR3 spans 15 residues. V was clipped by 3 bases and J by 6 bases; unmatched bases: 5. The V gene's germline CDR1 is MGHDK and CDR2 SYGVNS. This chain's CDR3 is CASSESSGSPNEQFF. In DNA form, the CDR3 reads TGTGCCAGCAGTGAGTCTAGCGGGAGTCCCAATGAGCAGTTCTTC.

V is TRBV9 and J is TRBJ2-1; D is uncertain. The V end lost 0 bases, the J end lost 7 bases, and 8 bases lay between the germline ends. Germline values: CDR1 SGDLS, CDR2 YYNGEE. The CDR3 has 13 residues. The CDR3: CASSVGQENEQFF. CDR3 bases: TGTGCCAGCAGCGTAGGCCAAGAGAATGAGCAGTTCTTC. The entire variable domain, with the rest obtained from reference TRBV9 and TRBJ2-1, is as follows: DSGVTQTPKHLITATGQRVTLRCSPRSGDLSVYWYQQSLDQGLQFLIQYYNGEERAKGNILERFSAQQFPDLHSELNLSSLELGDSALYFCASSVGQENEQFFGPGTRLTVL.

This clone turned up a few times. The chain employs TRBV7-9 and TRBJ2-7, with 9 bases aligning to TRBD2. V shed 5 bases, J shed 2 bases, and the junction held 10 bases outside the gene matches. Germline V CDR1 and CDR2: SEHNR, FQNEAQ (reference sequence). The CDR3 sequence is 16 residues long. CDR3 coding DNA: TGTGCCAGCAGCCCAGTCAGGACTAGCGATACCTACGAGCAGTACTTC. It specifies CASSPVRTSDTYEQYF.

This chain uses TRBV7-8 with TRBJ2-1; D is undetermined. CDR3 length: 15 residues. V lost 9 bases, J lost 7 bases, and 22 bases lay in between. Germline V gene sequence: CDR1 SGHVS, CDR2 FQNEAQ. CDR3 loop: CASQDWRARENEQFF. In DNA, the CDR3 is TGTGCCAGTCAAGATTGGAGAGCGCGCGAGAATGAGCAGTTCTTC.

This chain links TRBV5-5 with TRBJ1-4; TRBD1 agrees at 10 bases. Trimming at V came to 4 bases and at J to 7 bases, leaving 4 bases not matched to a gene. The CDR3 sequence is 14 residues long. Germline V lookup: CDR1 SGHKS, CDR2 YYEKEE (reference sequence). The CDR3 here is CASSQTGGFEKLFF. Written as DNA, the CDR3 is TGTGCCAGCAGCCAGACAGGGGGCTTTGAAAAACTGTTTTTT.

This chain uses TRBV4-1 with TRBJ2-1; possible D gene TRBD2, 6 bases. The ends were cut back, 0 bases at V and 4 bases at J, with 19 bases in the middle. Germline loops: CDR1 MGHRA, CDR2 YSYEKL. This CDR3 contains 18 residues. The CDR3 here is CASSQELVGQGLYNEQFF. As DNA, the CDR3 is TGCGCCAGCAGCCAAGAGCTGGTAGGTCAGGGACTTTACAATGAGCAGTTCTTC.

This clone was detected only once. This rearrangement joins TRBV9 to TRBJ1-3, with D perhaps TRBD1 (6 bases). This CDR3 has 16 residues. Trimming shortened V by 1 base and J by 0 bases, and 11 bases separated the two germline ends. Germline V CDR1 and CDR2: SGDLS, YYNGEE. The DNA for the CDR3 is TGTGCCAGCAGCGTAAGAACAGGGAACTCTGGAAACACCATATATTTT. Translation gives CASSVRTGNSGNTIYF.

This clone appeared a few times. This chain connects TRBV25-1 to TRBJ1-4; D uncertain. The germline V gene has CDR1 MGHDK and CDR2 SYGVNS. The CDR3 covers 15 residues. Trimming removed 3 bases from V and 4 bases from J, with 12 bases in between. The CDR3 DNA is TGTGCCAGCAGTGAGCCCGGTATAAATAATGAAAAACTGTTTTTT. Encoded protein: CASSEPGINNEKLFF. Full variable domain (outside the CDR3, taken from reference TRBV25-1 and TRBJ1-4): EADIYQTPRYLVIGTGKKITLECSQTMGHDKMYWYQQDPGMELHLIHYSYGVNSTEKGDLSSESTVSRIRTEHFPLTLESARPSHTSQYLCASSEPGINNEKLFFGSGTQLSVL.

This clone was observed a few times. This sample includes further DNA sequences coding for the same CDR3. This rearrangement joins TRBV27 to TRBJ2-3; 7 nucleotides line up with TRBD2. The germline V gene has CDR1 MNHEY and CDR2 SMNVEV (reference sequence). V was clipped by 1 base and J by 3 bases; unmatched bases: 1. This CDR3 comprises 14 residues. The CDR3 region is CASSLLGGTDTQYF. In nucleotides, the CDR3 is TGTGCCAGCAGTTTATTGGGGGGGACAGATACGCAGTATTTT.

Only one count was recorded for this clone. The V call is TRBV10-1, the J call TRBJ2-2; D is unresolved. CDR1 and CDR2 (germline): WNHNN, SYGVQD (reference sequence). The V end was cut by 4 bases, the J end by 0 bases, with 3 bases between. The length of the CDR3 is 13 residues. In DNA, the CDR3 is TGCGCCAGCAGTGGGTCGAACACCGGGGAGCTGTTTTTT. Encoded protein: CASSGSNTGELFF.

This sequence joins TRBV6-5 and TRBJ1-1; D gene uncertain. Germline CDR1 MNHEY, CDR2 SVGAGI. Trimming took off 5 bases at V and 5 bases at J, with 15 bases between the two ends. The CDR3 sequence is 14 residues long. The CDR3 DNA follows: TGTGCCAGCAGTATGACGGCCATTGAGACTGAAGCTTTCTTT. Its protein is CASSMTAIETEAFF.

On this clone itself: The junction and the germline gene differ at one end; a read error may be behind it. The genes are TRBV7-9 and TRBJ1-2, with 9 bases aligning to TRBD1. The CDR3 is 14 amino acids. Germline CDR1 is SEHNR and CDR2 is FQNEAQ (reference sequence). CDR3 protein: CASGFTNRGLDYTF. The CDR3 DNA follows: TGTGCCAGCGGCTTTACGAACAGGGGGCTAGACTACACCTTC. Using reference TRBV7-9 and TRBJ1-2 for the parts outside the CDR3, the full variable domain is DTGVSQNPRHKITKRGQNVTFRCDPISEHNRLYWYRQTLGQGPEFLTYFQNEAQLEKSRLLSDRFSAERPKGSFSTLEIQRTEQGDSAMYLCASGFTNRGLDYTFGSGTRLTVV.

The rearrangement joins TRBV19 to TRBJ2-3; 7 nucleotides align to TRBD2. This CDR3 is built from 15 residues. CDR1 LNHDA and CDR2 SQIVND come from the germline V gene (reference sequence). V lost 1 base to trimming and J lost 5 bases; unmatched junction nucleotides: 6. The CDR3 sequence: CASSIGWTREDTQYF. The CDR3 nucleotides are TGTGCCAGTAGTATAGGTTGGACTAGGGAAGATACGCAGTATTTT. The whole variable domain, remainder taken from reference TRBV19 and TRBJ2-3, is DGGITQSPKYLFRKEGQNVTLSCEQNLNHDAMYWYRQDPGQGLRLIYYSQIVNDFQKGDIAEGYSVSREKKESFPLTVTSAQKNPTAFYLCASSIGWTREDTQYFGPGTRLTVL.